The sequence of this T cell receptor (beta chain) was determined in a study of shared clonotypes between healthy human individuals. This clone has a single count. Sequencing was performed with immunoSEQ multiplex PCR; in TCRdb, only in-frame clones are kept and a portion is missing. The sample lists some 2,500,000 clones; over 85% were seen once. The clonotype was recovered from a man in his late teens or twenties in good health. Some clones in this sample may be carry-over from other donors' samples. The sequencing input was naive CD4+ T cells from PBMCs. The subset: CD45RA+ positively selected.

CDR3 residues: CASTTRGDINGYTF. CDR3 bases: TGTGCCAGCACCACGCGGGGTGATATCAATGGCTACACCTTC. This chain joins TRBV28 and TRBJ1-2; no clear D. Germline CDR1 reads MDHEN; CDR2 reads SYDVKM. This CDR3 spans 14 amino acids. V lost 7 bases, J lost 6 bases, and 18 bases lay in between.